The 16 T cell receptor beta chains in this list originate from one sample, sequenced in a study of T cells in Graves' hyperthyroidism and ophthalmopathy. Researchers amplified the TCR beta CDR3 regions from RNA transcripts. First-round RT-PCR with HTBI primers amplified the TCR CDR3 region. TCRdb re-called the multiplex PCR reads through MiXCR, storing one row per CDR3 protein. The table includes approximately 590,000 distinct CDR3 sequences, around 45% detected once. Material for sequencing was peripheral blood or thyroid tissue (not recorded which). The source of these receptors is a woman aged 18-35 years with Graves' hyperthyroidism.

In its sample, this clonotype was seen a few times. The rearrangement joins TRBV2 to TRBJ2-5, with TRBD2 matching 10 bases. Losses at the gene ends were 6 bases for V and 1 base for J; bases not matched to a gene: 8. From germline, CDR1 is SNHLY and CDR2 FYNNEI. CDR3 size: 16 residues. The CDR3, as DNA: TGTGCCAGCAGCCAACCGGGACTAGCGCTCCAAGAGACCCAGTACTTC. It translates to CASSQPGLALQETQYF.

This rearrangement joins TRBV29-1 to TRBJ1-5; TRBD1 is a possible D gene (5 bases). CDR1 and CDR2 (germline): SQVTM, ANQGSEA. The CDR3 has 15 amino acids. CDR3 DNA: TGCAGTGCTAGAGCTCAGAGGGGACCCTATCAGCCCCAGCATTTT. Its translation: CSARAQRGPYQPQHF.

This clonotype was counted only a few times. The chain couples TRBV11-3 to TRBJ1-5; possible D gene TRBD1, 6 bases. V was pared by 4 bases and J by 7 bases, with 14 bases between. CDR3 length: 14 amino acids. Germline values: CDR1 SGHNT, CDR2 YENEEA. This CDR3 is CASSSQGKRQPQHF. The CDR3 coding sequence is TGTGCCAGCAGCTCGCAGGGGAAGAGGCAGCCCCAGCATTTT.

V gene TRBV29-1 combines with J gene TRBJ1-1; perhaps TRBD1 as D (5 bases). This CDR3 is 11 amino acids long. Germline CDR1 SQVTM, CDR2 ANQGSEA. V lost 6 bases and J lost 5, with 10 bases in between. The CDR3 bases are TGCAGCGTAAGACACAGGACTGAAGCTTTCTTT. Protein sequence: CSVRHRTEAFF.

This clonotype was seen at least ten times. The V and J genes are TRBV9 and TRBJ1-2; 11 bases are shared with TRBD1. The CDR3 has 15 amino acids. Germline CDR1 and CDR2: SGDLS and YYNGEE. V trimming: 4 bases; J trimming: 6 bases; junction bases outside the gene matches: 8. The CDR3 here is CASSSRGQGADGYTF. Here the CDR3 DNA reads TGTGCCAGCAGCTCAAGAGGACAGGGGGCGGATGGCTACACCTTC.

This clonotype was seen repeatedly, ten times or more. This sequence joins TRBV29-1 and TRBJ1-1, with D hard to call. Trimming took 6 bases from V and 2 from J, leaving 10 bases between them. This CDR3 comprises 12 residues. From germline, CDR1 is SQVTM and CDR2 ANQGSEA. CDR3 loop: CSVNRLNTEAFF. CDR3 nucleotides: TGCAGCGTGAACAGATTAAACACTGAAGCTTTCTTT.

The chain links TRBV14 to TRBJ2-7; no definite D call. Trimming shortened V by 0 bases and J by 3 bases, and 15 bases separated the two germline ends. Germline CDR1 is SGHDN and CDR2 is FVKESK. The CDR3 extends over 16 amino acids. Here the CDR3 DNA reads TGTGCCAGCAGCCAAGATCGAGCCAGAACGTACTACGAGCAGTACTTC. This translates into CASSQDRARTYYEQYF.

J is TRBJ2-7 and V is TRBV7-6; D remains unclear. CDR1 and CDR2 (germline): SGHVS, FNYEAQ. This CDR3 is built from 15 residues. V lost 1 base and J lost 1, with 11 bases in between. The CDR3 bases are TGTGCCAGCAGCTTAGATACGGTTCGGTCCTACGAGCAGTACTTC. Translating it yields CASSLDTVRSYEQYF.

The table lists this clonotype with a few counts. In DNA, the CDR3 is TGTGCCAGCAGCCAAGAGGTCCAGAATTCACCCCTCCACTTT. It encodes CASSQEVQNSPLHF. This sequence joins TRBV14 and TRBJ1-6; D remains unclear. The CDR3 has 14 amino acids. Germline V CDR1 and CDR2: SGHDN, FVKESK. V lost 0 bases and J 7 bases, leaving 7 bases between the germline ends.

This clonotype occurred a few times. V is TRBV2 and J is TRBJ1-5, with D possibly TRBD1 on 5 matching bases. V shed 7 bases and J shed 7 bases, with 17 bases lying between them. The length of the CDR3 is 14 residues. Germline V gene lookup returns CDR1 SNHLY and CDR2 FYNNEI. The CDR3: CASTILGGGQPQHF. DNA of the CDR3: TGTGCCAGCACTATCCTCGGGGGGGGACAGCCCCAGCATTTT.

The rearrangement links TRBV20-1 to TRBJ2-7, with 7 nucleotides matching TRBD1. There are 13 residues in the CDR3. The trim removed 3 bases at V and 3 bases at J, leaving 5 bases unmatched. Germline assignment: CDR1 DFQATT and CDR2 SNEGSKA (reference sequence). The CDR3 DNA follows: TGCAGTGCTAGCGTTTGGGACAGCTACGAGCAGTACTTC. It codes for CSASVWDSYEQYF.

This clonotype was seen at least ten times. This sequence joins TRBV29-1 and TRBJ1-4; 8 positions agree with TRBD1. The CDR3 loop spans 13 amino acids. J was trimmed by 8 bases and V by 4 bases; bases with no gene match: 6. CDR1 SQVTM and CDR2 ANQGSEA come from the germline V gene. The CDR3 sequence: CSVGSGGAEKLFF. The CDR3 DNA sequence: TGCAGCGTTGGGTCAGGGGGCGCGGAAAAACTGTTTTTT.

J is TRBJ1-2 and V is TRBV7-6, with D maybe TRBD1 (6 bases). CDR3 length: 13 amino acids. Deletions cut 5 bases from V and 4 bases from J, with 11 bases between. Germline V gene sequence: CDR1 SGHVS, CDR2 FNYEAQ. The DNA of the CDR3 is TGTGCCAGCAGCAGGGGGGCTGTCTATGGCTACACCTTC. It specifies CASSRGAVYGYTF. The variable domain in full, with the rest retrieved from reference TRBV7-6 and TRBJ1-2, is GAGVSQSPRYKVTKRGQDVALRCDPISGHVSLYWYRQALGQGPEFLTYFNYEAQQDKSGLPNDRFSAERPEGSISTLTIQRTEQRDSAMYRCASSRGAVYGYTFGSGTRLTVV.

The V and J genes are TRBV20-1 and TRBJ2-2; TRBD2 matches at 11 bases. This CDR3 region has 16 residues. With V trimmed by 3 bases and J by 4 bases, 7 bases remained unmatched. From germline, CDR1 is DFQATT and CDR2 SNEGSKA (reference sequence). CDR3 residues: CSASGLAGGSTGELFF. Written as DNA, the CDR3 is TGCAGTGCTAGTGGGCTAGCGGGAGGTAGCACCGGGGAGCTGTTTTTT.

V and J are TRBV7-2 and TRBJ1-2; a possible D gene is TRBD1 (5 bases). CDR1 and CDR2 from the germline V gene are SGHTA and FQGNSA. V dropped 1 base and J dropped 5 bases, with 11 bases sitting between them. The CDR3 spans 14 residues. The CDR3 bases are TGTGCCAGCAGCTTAGAGGGGACGAAATATGGCTACACCTTC. Protein sequence: CASSLEGTKYGYTF.

This clonotype showed up just a few times. The CDR3 region has the DNA TGTGCCAGCAGTTCGGTACAGAGGACCGGGGAGCTGTTTTTT. This codes for CASSSVQRTGELFF. This chain connects TRBV6-5 to TRBJ2-2; D ambiguous. There are 14 residues in the CDR3. Per the germline V gene, CDR1 is MNHEY and CDR2 is SVGAGI. V was cut by 4 bases and J by 5 bases, with 11 bases left in between.